This entry features one T cell receptor (beta chain) sequence. Per the original methods: Reference gene primer amplification gave nucleated cell count estimates. Generated by immunoSEQ multiplex PCR, the TCRdb table keeps only in-frame clones and is missing some. That table gives V, J and clone size, and the DNA gave D and trimming. The sample comprises 180,000 or so clones, about nine tenths of which are singletons, and 1.5% to 2% rests with the top ten. The data belong to a study of blood T cell repertoires in COVID-19. Study-wide context: The United States, Italy and Spain were the sources of the acute and convalescent COVID-19 samples. PBMCs, B-cell-depleted T cells, or T cells were the source of the cDNA or gDNA that made up the material.

Material for sequencing was peripheral blood. The TCR comes from a young man with active or convalescent COVID-19.

The CDR3 bases are TGTGCCATCTTCCAAGGACTAGCGGCTACCGGGGAGCTGTTTTTT. Its protein is CAIFQGLAATGELFF. J is TRBJ2-2 and V is TRBV10-3; 10 bases agree with TRBD2. The V and J ends lost 8 bases and 5 bases, in that order; junction bases with no gene match: 8. This CDR3 has 15 amino acids. Germline CDR1 is ENHRY and CDR2 is SYGVKD.